Below, 13 T cell receptor beta chains from the same sample are listed, as sequenced in a study of blood T cell repertoires in COVID-19. Only in-frame clones appear in the TCRdb table, and some are missing; sequencing was by immunoSEQ multiplex PCR. The sample lists some 190,000 clones, approximately 84% occurring once. Sequencing input: PBMCs or T cells enriched from blood (not recorded which). The origin of the receptors is a woman in her twenties or thirties who had recovered from COVID-19.

This chain joins TRBV13 and TRBJ2-7; 8 positions agree with TRBD2. Germline V CDR1 and CDR2: PRHDT, FYEKMQ (reference sequence). Trimming at V came to 5 bases and at J to 2 bases, leaving 2 bases not matched to a gene. CDR3 length: 13 amino acids. The CDR3 protein is CASSAGLAYEQYV. In nucleotides, the CDR3 is TGTGCCAGCAGCGCGGGACTAGCCTACGAGCAGTACGTC.

J is TRBJ2-2 and V is TRBV10-1, with 11 bases aligning to TRBD1. The J segment lost 6 bases and the V segment lost 8 bases, leaving 5 bases of the junction unmatched. The V gene's germline CDR1 is WNHNN and CDR2 SYGVQD (reference sequence). The CDR3 extends over 14 amino acids. CDR3 nucleotide sequence: TGCGCCAGCCGACGGGACAGGGGGTCCGGGGAGCTGTTTTTT. Translated, it gives CASRRDRGSGELFF.

This sequence joins TRBV28 and TRBJ1-1, with TRBD1 as a possible D gene (6 bases). The ends were cut back, 5 bases at V and 0 bases at J, with 19 bases in the middle. Germline assignment: CDR1 MDHEN and CDR2 SYDVKM. The CDR3 covers 17 residues. The CDR3 bases are TGTGCCAGCAGTCAATGGGGGATACAGGGTGTGAACACTGAAGCTTTCTTT. This gives the protein CASSQWGIQGVNTEAFF.

This chain connects TRBV27 to TRBJ2-7; 8 bases are a match to TRBD2. The length of the CDR3 is 14 residues. Germline assignment: CDR1 MNHEY and CDR2 SMNVEV (reference sequence). J lost 2 bases, V lost 10 bases, and 10 bases had no gene match. The DNA for the CDR3 is TGTGCCACCCGACCAGCGGGGGCCCCCTACGAGCAGTACGTC. Translated: CATRPAGAPYEQYV.

The CDR3 reads CASRPRDRGGLYV. The DNA for the CDR3 is TGTGCCAGCAGACCCCGGGACAGAGGGGGTTTATACGTC. The gene calls are TRBV28 and TRBJ2-7; 7 bases match TRBD1. The CDR3 spans 13 residues. J gave up 13 bases and V 6 bases, and 15 bases lay outside the gene matches. Germline CDR1 MDHEN, CDR2 SYDVKM.

This rearrangement joins TRBV28 to TRBJ2-7; D is unclear. The V end was cut by 2 bases, the J end by 4 bases, with 6 bases between. The CDR3 runs to 12 residues. CDR1 is MDHEN, CDR2 SYDVKM, per germline. The chain's CDR3 is CASSLGEYEQYV. CDR3 nucleotide sequence: TGTGCCAGCAGTTTAGGAGAATACGAGCAGTACGTC.

The chain recombines TRBV27 with TRBJ2-7; 7 bases map to TRBD2. The V gene's germline CDR1 is MNHEY and CDR2 SMNVEV (reference sequence). With 5 bases clipped from V and 2 bases from J, the junction kept 9 bases outside the gene matches. The CDR3 extends over 15 amino acids. DNA of the CDR3: TGTGCCAGCAGTGCATCAATGGGGGGGGCCTACGAGCAGTACGTC. Protein: CASSASMGGAYEQYV.

The chain has TRBV28 and TRBJ1-4; TRBD1 agrees at 7 bases. The CDR3 has 15 residues. V shed 5 bases and J 0 bases; nucleotides not matched to a gene: 3. Germline CDR1 is MDHEN and CDR2 is SYDVKM. The CDR3 protein is CASSRQGATNEKLFF. The CDR3 DNA reads TGTGCCAGCAGTCGACAGGGAGCAACTAATGAAAAACTGTTTTTT.

This chain links TRBV5-1 with TRBJ1-2; D unresolved. The length of the CDR3 is 14 residues. Germline V gene lookup returns CDR1 SGHRS and CDR2 YFSETQ. Trimming shortened V by 0 bases and J by 1 base, and 7 bases separated the two germline ends. CDR3 sequence (DNA): TGCGCCAGCAGCTTGGAATTCAGTAACTATGGCTACACCTTC. This translates into CASSLEFSNYGYTF.

This chain joins TRBV7-3 and TRBJ2-5; 9 bases match TRBD2. Unmatched junction bases numbered 11, after V lost 5 bases and J lost 4 bases. This CDR3 region has 16 residues. Germline assignment: CDR1 SGHTA and CDR2 FQGTGA. Here the CDR3 reads CASSLTRSSGTETQYF. In DNA form, the CDR3 reads TGTGCCAGCAGCCTCACCCGATCTAGCGGGACAGAGACCCAGTACTTC.

There are a few counts of this clone. The V call is TRBV7-9, the J call TRBJ2-3, with D tentatively TRBD2 (6 bases). The V gene lost 2 bases and the J gene lost 5 bases, with 17 bases spanning the gap. Per germline, CDR1 SEHNR and CDR2 FQNEAQ (reference sequence). The CDR3 has 16 residues. CDR3 sequence: CASSLRPEGRGDTQYF. CDR3 nucleotides: TGTGCCAGCAGCTTAAGACCGGAGGGCCGGGGAGATACGCAGTATTTT.

The chain carries TRBV3-1 (or the pseudogene TRBV3-2) and TRBJ2-7, with 10 bases lining up with TRBD2. Germline V gene sequence: CDR1 LGHDT, CDR2 YNNKEL (reference sequence). There are 14 residues in the CDR3. V lost 1 base and J lost 7; bases outside the gene matches: 4. CDR3 coding DNA: TGTGCCAGCAGCCAAGGGCGGACTAGCGGAGAGCAGTACTTC. This codes for CASSQGRTSGEQYF.

This sequence joins TRBV5-4 and TRBJ2-5, with D hard to call. Between the trimmed V and J ends, which lost 0 bases and 7 bases, there was a span of 19 bases. This CDR3 region has 16 residues. Germline CDR1 reads SGHNT; CDR2 reads YYREEE (reference sequence). The CDR3 region is CASSLDTQLLSGTQYF. The DNA of the CDR3 is TGTGCCAGCAGCTTGGATACTCAATTACTATCGGGGACCCAGTACTTC.